The clone carrying this T cell receptor beta chain was found many times. Antigen unknown. The data stem from a study of regulatory T cells in long-lasting Graves disease. Both iRepertoire HTBI primers and Arm-PCR of CDR3 regions were used to build the TCR beta libraries. One entry per CDR3 protein results from TCRdb running MiXCR on the multiplex PCR reads. This repertoire shows approximately 230,000 distinct CDR3 sequences, about 16% found once; its top ten account for about 20%. Whole-study results and caveats: Examination was confined to peripheral blood, excluding thyroid tissue. Persistent patients shared more public clonotypes (about 3,000) than newly diagnosed patients (roughly 960). A reduction in accuracy may have resulted from the small sample size. Persistent disease was associated with favored TRBV28 usage and with favored use of TRBJ1-2 and TRBJ2-5.

Documented time point: newly diagnosed GD, antithyroid drugs for less than 3 months. PBMCs were the source of the RNA used for TCR sequencing. The ends lost 2 bases at V and 6 bases at J; junction bases unmatched: 4. The CDR3 loop spans 14 amino acids. The chain carries TRBV12-3 or TRBV12-4 and TRBJ2-3; 8 bases agree with TRBD2. This receptor was obtained from a female donor with Graves disease. Here the sequenced sample was peripheral blood mononuclear cells (PBMCs), taken at new diagnosis, from a patient treated with antithyroid drugs. The CDR3 coding sequence is TGTGCCAGCAGTTTACTAGCGGGTGTGGATACGCAGTATTTT. This gives the protein CASSLLAGVDTQYF.